Each of the 13 T cell receptor beta chains below was sequenced from the same sample in a study of human T cells and chemical hapten exposure (dated by TCRdb to the early 2020s). In the paper's terms, the time point label means: patch test 2, 6 weeks after DPC sensitization. The sample's treatment or condition label is to be understood as: therapeutic diphenylcyclopropenone sensitization with weekly scalp DPC. Library preparation used RACE. The run used a NextSeq 500. TCRdb passed the public sequencing reads through fastp at Q25 and MiXCR, retaining productive beta sequences. Under each unique CDR3 protein, matching rows form one entry showing the most common genes and DNA. Present in this sample are under 75,000 distinct CDR3 sequences, roughly 8.5% of which were seen just once. Approximately 3.5% of the sample rests with the top ten. Source: whole blood, taken in connection with sensitization to the hapten diphenylcyclopropenone (DPC). The source is a woman between 50 and 59 years old with alopecia areata. Some clones in this sample may be carry-over from other donors' samples.

Only a few counts were recorded for this clonotype. V gene TRBV5-4 combines with J gene TRBJ2-5; D is perhaps TRBD1 or TRBD2 (5 bases each). V lost 0 bases and J lost 4, with 13 bases in between. Germline CDR1 and CDR2: SGHNT and YYREEE (reference sequence). The CDR3 consists of 15 residues. Here the CDR3 reads CASSLEGTLVETQYF. The CDR3 DNA reads TGTGCCAGCAGCTTGGAAGGGACCCTGGTAGAGACCCAGTACTTC.

This rearrangement joins TRBV7-2 to TRBJ2-2; the D call may be TRBD1 or TRBD2 (5 bases each). Trimming removed 1 base at V and 4 bases at J, with 10 bases between. CDR3 length equals 15 residues. Per germline, CDR1 SGHTA and CDR2 FQGNSA. CDR3 nucleotides: TGTGCCAGCAGCTTAGGGGGGTTGAGCACCGGGGAGCTGTTTTTT. Protein: CASSLGGLSTGELFF.

The V gene is TRBV6-1, the J gene TRBJ1-1; 7 nucleotides align to TRBD1. Germline-derived CDR1 and CDR2 are MNHNS and SASEGT. V shed 8 bases, J shed 4 bases, and the junction held 13 bases outside the gene matches. The CDR3 spans 15 residues. CDR3 DNA: TGTGCCAGCCGCCTCGGTCTAGGACAGGTCACTGAAGCTTTCTTT. It specifies CASRLGLGQVTEAFF.

This clonotype was seen a few times. This sequence joins TRBV30 and TRBJ2-2; 8 bases line up with TRBD2. Germline CDR1 and CDR2: GTSNPN and SVGIG (reference sequence). The CDR3 extends over 15 amino acids. V was pared by 5 bases and J by 1 base, with 6 bases of the junction left unmatched. The CDR3 spells CAWSPAGGNTGELFF. The CDR3 DNA reads as TGTGCCTGGTCGCCGGCGGGAGGGAACACCGGGGAGCTGTTTTTT.

The J gene is TRBJ1-1, the V gene TRBV11-2, with 7 bases identical to TRBD1. V lost 5 bases, J lost 11 bases, and 8 bases stayed unmatched. The CDR3 runs 12 residues. Looked up from germline, CDR1 is SGHAT and CDR2 is FQNNGV. The chain's CDR3 is CASSPSDRAAFF. For the CDR3, the DNA is TGTGCCAGCAGCCCCTCCGACAGGGCCGCTTTCTTT.

There are many counts of this clonotype. V is TRBV15 and J is TRBJ2-1; 7 nucleotides match TRBD2. Germline CDR1 is LNHNV and CDR2 is YYDKDF (reference sequence). Germline trimming cut 5 bases from V and 15 bases from J; bases unmatched to any gene: 7. The CDR3 has 11 residues. CDR3 sequence reads: CATSLGLPLFF. CDR3 sequence (DNA): TGTGCCACCAGCTTGGGACTACCTCTGTTCTTC.

In its sample, this clonotype was seen a few times. The V and J genes are TRBV11-2 and TRBJ2-7; TRBD2 agrees at 16 bases. V lost 1 base, J lost 1 base, and 16 bases stayed unmatched. Per germline, CDR1 SGHAT and CDR2 FQNNGV. CDR3 length equals 22 residues. The CDR3 region has the DNA TGTGCCAGCAGCTTAGTCCCTTATCCCGGGACTAGCGGGAGGGCCGGTTCCTACGAGCAGTACTTC. Protein sequence: CASSLVPYPGTSGRAGSYEQYF.

This chain links TRBV5-6 with TRBJ1-2; TRBD1 agrees at 8 bases. This CDR3 spans 14 amino acids. Germline CDR1 and CDR2: SGHDT and YYEEEE. V trimming: 4 bases; J trimming: 8 bases; junction bases outside the gene matches: 10. The CDR3 region has the DNA TGTGCCAGCAGCCAATCATTCAGGGGGCGAGGCTACACCTTC. This codes for CASSQSFRGRGYTF.

The V and J genes are TRBV27 and TRBJ1-5; TRBD1 might be the D (6 bases). This CDR3 region has 13 residues. With 4 bases removed from V and 4 bases from J, the gap between germline ends came to 8 bases. Germline-derived CDR1 and CDR2 are MNHEY and SMNVEV (reference sequence). The CDR3 loop is CASSWTDNQPQHF. The DNA for the CDR3 is TGTGCCAGCAGTTGGACAGATAATCAGCCCCAGCATTTT.

This clonotype has a count of ten or more. The chain recombines TRBV9 with TRBJ2-1; 14 bases match TRBD2. The germline gives CDR1 SGDLS, CDR2 YYNGEE. The CDR3 totals 16 residues. Germline trimming cut 3 bases from V and 1 base from J; bases unmatched to any gene: 0. The CDR3 nucleotides read TGTGCCAGCAGCGGGACTAGCGGGAGGTCCTACAATGAGCAGTTCTTC. Translation gives CASSGTSGRSYNEQFF.

This clonotype was seen only a few times. The chain recombines TRBV11-2 with TRBJ1-2, with D perhaps matching TRBD1 (6 bases). Germline V gene lookup returns CDR1 SGHAT and CDR2 FQNNGV. The CDR3 is 12 residues long. With 5 bases removed from V and 5 bases from J, the gap between germline ends came to 9 bases. This CDR3 reads CASSNTGYGYTF. The DNA for the CDR3 is TGTGCCAGCAGCAATACAGGGTATGGCTACACCTTC. The full variable domain, its missing parts supplied by reference TRBV11-2 and TRBJ1-2, is EAGVAQSPRYKIIEKRQSVAFWCNPISGHATLYWYQQILGQGPKLLIQFQNNGVVDDSQLPKDRFSAERLKGVDSTLKIQPAKLEDSAVYLCASSNTGYGYTFGSGTRLTVV.

CDR3 region: CASSLGGTRGETQYF. In DNA form, the CDR3 reads TGTGCCAGCAGTTTGGGCGGGACTAGGGGGGAGACCCAGTACTTC. This chain joins TRBV12-3 or TRBV12-4 and TRBJ2-5; 8 bases line up with TRBD2. V was clipped by 3 bases and J by 5 bases; unmatched bases: 8. The CDR3 contains 15 residues.

This clonotype has ten or more counts. V usage is TRBV5-1 and J usage is TRBJ1-2, with TRBD1 identical over 7 bases. Germline V lookup: CDR1 SGHRS, CDR2 YFSETQ. This CDR3 has 18 residues. V lost 3 bases and J lost 4; bases outside the gene matches: 18. CDR3 sequence: CASSSRSGTALKGYGYTF. DNA of the CDR3: TGCGCCAGCAGCTCGAGATCCGGGACAGCCTTAAAAGGCTATGGCTACACCTTC.